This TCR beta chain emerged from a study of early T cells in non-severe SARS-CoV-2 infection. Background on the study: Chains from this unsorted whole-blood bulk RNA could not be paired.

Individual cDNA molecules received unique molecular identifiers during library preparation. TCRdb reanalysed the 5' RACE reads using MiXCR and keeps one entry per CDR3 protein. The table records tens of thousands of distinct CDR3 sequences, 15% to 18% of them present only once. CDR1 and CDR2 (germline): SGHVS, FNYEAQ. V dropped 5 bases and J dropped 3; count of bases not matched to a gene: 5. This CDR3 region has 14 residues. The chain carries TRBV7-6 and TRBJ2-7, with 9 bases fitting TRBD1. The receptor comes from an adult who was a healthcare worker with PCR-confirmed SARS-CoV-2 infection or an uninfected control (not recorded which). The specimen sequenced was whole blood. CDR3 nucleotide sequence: TGTGCCAGCAGCAGAGGGACAGGGTACTACGAGCAGTACTTC. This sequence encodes CASSRGTGYYEQYF.